This TCR beta chain originates from a study of shared clonotypes between healthy human individuals (TCRdb year 2020). As for the study more broadly: The cohort comprised two women and three men aged 18 to 49 years. For each donor, CD4 naive and CD4 memory were each run on three plates, CD8 naive on two plates, and CD8 memory on one plate. To increase sequencing depth and limit assay-specific biases, different laboratories used diverse techniques to prepare libraries and sequence TCR repertoires. Each donor's leukapheresis produced roughly between about 0.85 and 10 billion PBMCs. To estimate repertoire size and how much clonotype sharing occurs between individuals, the study deeply sequenced the blood TCR repertoires of about five healthy adults.

The paper as a whole reports these results and caveats: The genetic and exposure-history diversity represented was limited by the small number of donors. Incomplete sequencing was indicated by rarefaction of sorted-subset datasets, despite the large sequencing depth. Sampling was limited to blood, and TCR repertoires in tissue likely differ from TCR repertoires in blood. Pairwise subsampling indicated that sequencing depth was expected to affect the degree of clonotype sharing among donors. Compared with non-shared clonotypes, clonotypes shared by all four sorted-subset donors had higher generation probabilities. Across a handful of donors, approximately 4.6% of naive CD4, over 3% of naive CD8, under 2.5% of memory CD4, and over 0.35% of memory CD8 clonotypes were shared. Estimated clonotype richness was generally larger for naive than for memory subsets.

For the CD8 naive samples, CD45RO-negative cells were positively selected for CCR7, yielding a CD45RA+CCR7+ population from which TemRA cells were excluded. Healthy HIV-negative adults with no recently reported acute infections or vaccinations were included as donors. All donors were Caucasian adults living in Nashville, Tennessee, USA. After blood collection by leukapheresis, PBMCs were isolated using Ficoll-Histopaque density gradient centrifugation and then cryopreserved in the vapor phase of liquid nitrogen. Purity and quantity of every magnetically sorted T cell population were checked by analytical flow cytometry. Each sorted fraction had its genomic DNA isolated and then quantified by UV absorbance on a Nanodrop 2000c. For CDR1 and CDR2, the germline V gene lists ENHRY and SYGVKD. The CDR3 spans 9 residues, from the cysteine through the phenylalanine. CDR3 DNA is the only sequence kept; it has 27 bases, read in frame from the first base. V and J lose 9 bases and 4 bases, and a span of 4 bases separates them.

TCR CDR3 regions were amplified from genomic DNA by multiplex PCR using the deep immunoSEQ assay. Genomic DNA extracted from each cell subset was distributed evenly over all wells of several immunoSEQ 96-well plates, and each plate served as one replicate. For sorted subsets, each replicate PCR was loaded with about 0.2 ug genomic DNA, equivalent to 30,000 to 35,000 T cell genomes. The purified libraries were quantified using a Qubit 3.0 fluorometer, sized with a Bioanalyzer 2100, and then quantified again using the KAPA Library Quantification kit. Every immunoSEQ 96-well plate was sequenced on a dedicated single-read 150-cycle Illumina NextSeq 550 flow cell. Per the authors' processing: Because only junctional sequences without quality scores were contained in the immunoSEQ output, filtering matching that applied to full-length reads could not be performed. Sequences were annotated with PyIR, a Python wrapper for IgBLAST v1.9, and V/J genes and CDR3 were assigned using IMGT germline references. Reads with weak V/J assignments (E-value above 1e-6), missing CDR3, stop codons, out-of-frame junctions, or ambiguous translated residues were removed. V3J clonotypes were defined as sequences sharing the same inferred V gene, J gene, and CDR3 amino acid sequence. To compute the percentage overlap between repertoires, the number of shared unique clonotypes was divided by the size of the smaller repertoire. RTK rarefaction, the Chao1 estimator, and Recon v2.1 estimates of unobserved clonotypes were used to assess repertoire richness. OLGA was used to compute generation probabilities for all TCRbeta clonotypes that the gDNA method yielded from a handful of donors. TCRdb retrieved this table from immuneACCESS and kept in-frame rearrangements only. Not all clones are present; in checked studies, unresolved V genes account for under half, and no reason is known for the remainder. The DNA gave D and trimming, while V, J and clone size come from that table. The sample contains under 1 million clones, around 92% of them found a single time. Nearly 25% of the sample comes from the top ten.

Turning to this clone: The target of this receptor is not known. The record has no base qualities; no much larger clone is one base away.

The clonotype comes from a man aged 25-45 years in good health. Sequencing used naive CD8+ T cells sorted from blood. Sample cell subset or site, as interpreted from the label and publication: CD45RA+CCR7+. The chain is assembled from TRBV10-3 and TRBJ2-7; no D gene call is confident. The nucleotide sequence reads as follows: TGTGCCATGGCATACGAGCAGTACTTC. This sequence encodes CAMAYEQYF.